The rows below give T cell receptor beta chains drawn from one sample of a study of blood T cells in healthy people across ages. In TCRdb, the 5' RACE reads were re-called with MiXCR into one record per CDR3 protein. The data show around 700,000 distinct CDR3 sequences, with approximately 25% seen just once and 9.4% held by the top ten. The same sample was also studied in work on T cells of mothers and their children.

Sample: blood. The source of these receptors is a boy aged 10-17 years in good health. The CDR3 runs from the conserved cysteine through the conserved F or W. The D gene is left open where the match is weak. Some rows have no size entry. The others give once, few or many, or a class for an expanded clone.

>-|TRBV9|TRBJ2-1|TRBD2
TGTGCCAGCAGCGGTAGCGGGGGCTCCTACAATGAGCAGTTCTTC
CASSGSGGSYNEQFF
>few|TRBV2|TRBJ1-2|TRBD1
TGTGCCAGCAGTGAGTTTGGGACAGGTTATGGCTACACCTTC
CASSEFGTGYGYTF
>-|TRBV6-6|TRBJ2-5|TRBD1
TGTGCCAGCACACAGGGGGCAGGGGAGACCCAGTACTTC
CASTQGAGETQYF
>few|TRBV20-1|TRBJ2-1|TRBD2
TGCAGTGCCCGCCGGGGGGATGAGCAGTTCTTC
CSARRGDEQFF
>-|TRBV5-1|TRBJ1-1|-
TGCGCCAGCAGCATTCGGGAGGGCACTGAAGCTTTCTTT
CASSIREGTEAFF
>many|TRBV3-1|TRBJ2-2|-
TGTGCCAGCAGCCAAGTCGGCACCGGGGAGCTGTTTTTT
CASSQVGTGELFF
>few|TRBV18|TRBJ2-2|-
TGTGCCAGCTCACCTTCGACAGATAGAGCGAACACCGGGGAGCTGTTTTTT
CASSPSTDRANTGELFF
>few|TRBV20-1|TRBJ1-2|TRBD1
TGCAGTGCTTCCCGACAGGGGACTGCCTATGGCTACACCTTC
CSASRQGTAYGYTF
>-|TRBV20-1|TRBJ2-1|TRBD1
TGCAGTGCCGAGCGACAGGGAAACTACAATGAGCAGTTCTTC
CSAERQGNYNEQFF
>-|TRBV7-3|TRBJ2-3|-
TGTGCCAGCAGCCCTACTAGTGGGACAGATACGCAGTATTTT
CASSPTSGTDTQYF
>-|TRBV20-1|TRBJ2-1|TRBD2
TGCAGTGCTGACGGGACTAGCGGACCAGGGAATGAGCAGTTCTTC
CSADGTSGPGNEQFF
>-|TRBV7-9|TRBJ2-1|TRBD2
TGTGCCAGCAGCTACGGGACTAGCAGTACCGATGAGCAGTTCTTC
CASSYGTSSTDEQFF
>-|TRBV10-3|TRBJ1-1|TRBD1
TGTGCCATCAGTGAAGGGACAGCCACTGAAGCTTTCTTT
CAISEGTATEAFF
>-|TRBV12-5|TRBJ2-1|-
TGTGCTAGTGGTCCCGGTGGGTTGCGATACAATGAGCAGTTCTTC
CASGPGGLRYNEQFF
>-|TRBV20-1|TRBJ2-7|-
TGCAGTGCTAGAGACGTGACCCCCGACACTGACGAGCAGTACTTC
CSARDVTPDTDEQYF
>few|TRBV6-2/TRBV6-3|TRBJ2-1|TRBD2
TGTGCCAGCAGTTCTCTGACTAGCGGGAGAGGCTACAATGAGCAGTTCTTC
CASSSLTSGRGYNEQFF
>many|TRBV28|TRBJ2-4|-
TGTGCCAGCAGTTTATGGCCAGGGACGAGTAGCAAAAACATTCAGTACTTC
CASSLWPGTSSKNIQYF
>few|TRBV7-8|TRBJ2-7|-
TGTGCCAGCAGCCCGCGGGTTGGGGCCTACGAGCAGTACTTC
CASSPRVGAYEQYF
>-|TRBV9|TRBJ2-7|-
TGTGCCAGCAGCCCCCACATGAGGGGACCCTACGAGCAGTACTTC
CASSPHMRGPYEQYF
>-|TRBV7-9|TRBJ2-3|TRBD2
TGTGCCAGCAGCCCGGGACTAGCGGGAGCGGCAGATACGCAGTATTTT
CASSPGLAGAADTQYF
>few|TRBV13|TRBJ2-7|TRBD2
TGTGCCAGCAGCGGACCAGCGGGAGTAGAGGAGCAGTACTTC
CASSGPAGVEEQYF
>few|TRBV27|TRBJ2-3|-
TGTGCCAGCAGTTTCTATGGTGCAGATACGCAGTATTTT
CASSFYGADTQYF
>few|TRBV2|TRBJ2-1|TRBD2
TGCGCCAGCAGGCCGGGACTAGGGGTAAATGAGCAGTTCTTC
CASRPGLGVNEQFF
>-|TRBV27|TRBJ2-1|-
TGTGCCAGCAGTGAGCGGCTTCGCAATGAGCAGTTCTTC
CASSERLRNEQFF
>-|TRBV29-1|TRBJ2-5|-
TGCACCGTTGATAGGCCTGGCACAGACCTACAAGAGACCCAGTACTTC
CTVDRPGTDLQETQYF
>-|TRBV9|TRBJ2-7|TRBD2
TGTGCCAGCAGCGTCACCCCCTTAGCGGGGCCCTCAAACGAGCAGTACTTC
CASSVTPLAGPSNEQYF
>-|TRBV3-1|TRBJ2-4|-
TGTGCCAGCAGCCAAGTGGAGGGTGCCAAAAACATTCAGTACTTC
CASSQVEGAKNIQYF